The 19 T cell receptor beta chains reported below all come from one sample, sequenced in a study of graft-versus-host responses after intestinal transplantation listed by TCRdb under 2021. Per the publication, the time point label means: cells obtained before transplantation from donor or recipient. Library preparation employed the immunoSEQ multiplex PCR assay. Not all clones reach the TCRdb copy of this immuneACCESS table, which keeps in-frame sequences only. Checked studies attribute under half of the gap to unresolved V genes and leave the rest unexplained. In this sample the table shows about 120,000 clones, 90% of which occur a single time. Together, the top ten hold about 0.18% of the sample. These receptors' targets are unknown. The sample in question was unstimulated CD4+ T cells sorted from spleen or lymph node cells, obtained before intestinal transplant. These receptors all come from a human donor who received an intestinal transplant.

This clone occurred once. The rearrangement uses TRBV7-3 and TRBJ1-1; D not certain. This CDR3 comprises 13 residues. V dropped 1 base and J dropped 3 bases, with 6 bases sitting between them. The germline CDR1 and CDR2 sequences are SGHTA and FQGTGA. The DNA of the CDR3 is TGTGCCAGCAGCTTAAACGGGGACACTGAAGCTTTCTTT. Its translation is CASSLNGDTEAFF.

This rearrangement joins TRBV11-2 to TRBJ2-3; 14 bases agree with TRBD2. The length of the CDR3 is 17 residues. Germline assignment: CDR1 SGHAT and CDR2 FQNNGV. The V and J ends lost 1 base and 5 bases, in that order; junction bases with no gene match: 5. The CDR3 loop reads CASSLALTSGGGDTQYF. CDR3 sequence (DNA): TGTGCCAGCAGCTTAGCCTTGACTAGCGGGGGGGGAGATACGCAGTATTTT. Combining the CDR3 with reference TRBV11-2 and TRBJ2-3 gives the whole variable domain EAGVAQSPRYKIIEKRQSVAFWCNPISGHATLYWYQQILGQGPKLLIQFQNNGVVDDSQLPKDRFSAERLKGVDSTLKIQPAKLEDSAVYLCASSLALTSGGGDTQYFGPGTRLTVL.

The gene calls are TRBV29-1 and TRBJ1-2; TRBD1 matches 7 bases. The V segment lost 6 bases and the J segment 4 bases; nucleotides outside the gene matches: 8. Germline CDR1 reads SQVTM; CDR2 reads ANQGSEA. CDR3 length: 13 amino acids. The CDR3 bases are TGCAGCGTGACCGGGACAGACCTCTATGGCTACACCTTC. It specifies CSVTGTDLYGYTF. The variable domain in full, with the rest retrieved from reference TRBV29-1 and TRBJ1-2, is SAVISQKPSRDICQRGTSLTIQCQVDSQVTMMFWYRQQPGQSLTLIATANQGSEATYESGFVIDKFPISRPNLTFSTLTVSNMSPEDSSIYLCSVTGTDLYGYTFGSGTRLTVV.

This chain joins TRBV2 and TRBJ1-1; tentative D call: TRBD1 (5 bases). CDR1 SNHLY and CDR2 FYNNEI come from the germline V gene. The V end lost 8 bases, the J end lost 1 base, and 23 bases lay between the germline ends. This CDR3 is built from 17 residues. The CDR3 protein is CASEKAGGRARNTEAFF. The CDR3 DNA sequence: TGTGCCAGCGAAAAGGCCGGGGGAAGGGCAAGGAACACTGAAGCTTTCTTT. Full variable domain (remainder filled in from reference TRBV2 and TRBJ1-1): EPEVTQTPSHQVTQMGQEVILRCVPISNHLYFYWYRQILGQKVEFLVSFYNNEISEKSEIFDDQFSVERPDGSNFTLKIRSTKLEDSAMYFCASEKAGGRARNTEAFFGQGTRLTVV.

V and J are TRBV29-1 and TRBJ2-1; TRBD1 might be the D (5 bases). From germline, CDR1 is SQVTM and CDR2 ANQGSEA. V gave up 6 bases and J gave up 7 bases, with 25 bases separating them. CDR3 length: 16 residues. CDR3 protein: CSVRKRQNPRQNEQFF. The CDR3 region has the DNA TGCAGCGTCCGCAAACGACAGAACCCCCGCCAGAATGAGCAGTTCTTC.

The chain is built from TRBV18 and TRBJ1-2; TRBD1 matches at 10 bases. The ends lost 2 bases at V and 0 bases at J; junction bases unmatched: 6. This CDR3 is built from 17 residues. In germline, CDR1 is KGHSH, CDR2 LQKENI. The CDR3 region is CASSPLDRGGTNYGYTF. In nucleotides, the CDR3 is TGTGCCAGCTCACCATTGGACAGGGGGGGAACTAACTATGGCTACACCTTC.

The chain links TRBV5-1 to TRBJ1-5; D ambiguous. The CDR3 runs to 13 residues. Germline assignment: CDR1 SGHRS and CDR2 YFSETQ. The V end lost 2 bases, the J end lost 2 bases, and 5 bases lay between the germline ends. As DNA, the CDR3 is TGCGCCAGCAGCTTCGGGGGCAATCAGCCCCAGCATTTT. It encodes CASSFGGNQPQHF.

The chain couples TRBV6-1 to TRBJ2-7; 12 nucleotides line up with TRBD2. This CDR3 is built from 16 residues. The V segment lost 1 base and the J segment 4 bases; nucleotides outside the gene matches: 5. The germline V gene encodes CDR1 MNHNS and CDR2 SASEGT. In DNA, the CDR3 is TGTGCCAGCAGTGAAGGACTAGCGGGAGTGGGGTACGAGCAGTACTTC. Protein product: CASSEGLAGVGYEQYF.

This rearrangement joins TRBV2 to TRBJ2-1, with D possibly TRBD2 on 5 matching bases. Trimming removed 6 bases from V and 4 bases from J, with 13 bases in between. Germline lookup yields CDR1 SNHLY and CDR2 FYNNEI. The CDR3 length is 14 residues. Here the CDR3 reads CASREDLGYNEQFF. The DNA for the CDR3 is TGTGCCAGCAGGGAGGATTTGGGGTACAATGAGCAGTTCTTC.

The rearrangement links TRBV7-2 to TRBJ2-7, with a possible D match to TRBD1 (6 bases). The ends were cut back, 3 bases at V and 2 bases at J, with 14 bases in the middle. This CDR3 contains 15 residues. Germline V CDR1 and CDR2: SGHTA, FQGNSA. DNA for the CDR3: TGTGCCAGCAGCTTTCAACAGGGAAAAACCTACGAGCAGTACTTC. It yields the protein CASSFQQGKTYEQYF.

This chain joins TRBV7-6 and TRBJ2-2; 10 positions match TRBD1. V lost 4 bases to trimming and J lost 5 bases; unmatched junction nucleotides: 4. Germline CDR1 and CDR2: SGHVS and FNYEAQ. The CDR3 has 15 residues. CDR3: CASSYDRGPTGELFF. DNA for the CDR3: TGTGCCAGCAGCTACGACAGGGGGCCAACCGGGGAGCTGTTTTTT.

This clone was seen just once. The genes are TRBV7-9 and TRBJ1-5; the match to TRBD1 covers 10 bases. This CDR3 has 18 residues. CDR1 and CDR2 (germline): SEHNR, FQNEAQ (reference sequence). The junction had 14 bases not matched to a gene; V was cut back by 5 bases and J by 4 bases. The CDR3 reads CASSPTPSGTGENQPQHF. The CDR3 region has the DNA TGTGCCAGCAGCCCGACTCCTTCCGGGACAGGGGAAAATCAGCCCCAGCATTTT.

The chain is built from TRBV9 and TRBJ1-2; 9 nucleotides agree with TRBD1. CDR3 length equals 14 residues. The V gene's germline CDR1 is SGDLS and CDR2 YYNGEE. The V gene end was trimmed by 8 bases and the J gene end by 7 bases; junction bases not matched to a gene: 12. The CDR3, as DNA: TGTGCCAGTTACCTTGACAGGGGGGTCGGTGGCTACACCTTC. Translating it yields CASYLDRGVGGYTF.

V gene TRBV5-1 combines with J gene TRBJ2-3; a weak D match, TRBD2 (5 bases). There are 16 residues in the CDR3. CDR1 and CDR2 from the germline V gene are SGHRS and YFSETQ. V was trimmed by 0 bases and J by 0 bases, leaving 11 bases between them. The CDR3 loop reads CASSLAGGGSTDTQYF. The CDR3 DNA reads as TGCGCCAGCAGCTTGGCCGGCGGAGGAAGCACAGATACGCAGTATTTT.

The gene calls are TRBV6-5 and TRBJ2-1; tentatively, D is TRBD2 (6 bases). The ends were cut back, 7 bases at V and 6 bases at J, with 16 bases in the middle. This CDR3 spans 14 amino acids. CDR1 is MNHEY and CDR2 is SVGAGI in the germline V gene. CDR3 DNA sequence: TGTGCCAGCAAAGGCCTAAACGGGGGCAATGAGCAGTTCTTC. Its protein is CASKGLNGGNEQFF.

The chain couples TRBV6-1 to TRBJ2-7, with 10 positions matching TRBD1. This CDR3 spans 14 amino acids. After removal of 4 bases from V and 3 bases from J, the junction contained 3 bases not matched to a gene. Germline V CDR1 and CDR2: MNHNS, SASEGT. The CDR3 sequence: CASSGGTGVYEQYF. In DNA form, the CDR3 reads TGTGCCAGCAGTGGCGGGACAGGGGTCTACGAGCAGTACTTC.

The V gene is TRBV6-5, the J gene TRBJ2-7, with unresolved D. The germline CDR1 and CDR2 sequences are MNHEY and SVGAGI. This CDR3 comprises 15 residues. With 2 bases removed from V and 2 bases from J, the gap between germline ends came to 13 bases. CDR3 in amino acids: CASSYESLLPYEQYF. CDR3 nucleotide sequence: TGTGCCAGCAGTTACGAGTCCCTCCTTCCCTACGAGCAGTACTTC.

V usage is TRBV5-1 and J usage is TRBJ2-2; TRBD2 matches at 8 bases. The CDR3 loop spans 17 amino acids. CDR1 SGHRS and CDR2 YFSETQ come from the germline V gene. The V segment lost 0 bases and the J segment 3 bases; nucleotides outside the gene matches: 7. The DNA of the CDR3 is TGCGCCAGCAGCTTGGCTTCCGGGAGGGCCCACACCGGGGAGCTGTTTTTT. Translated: CASSLASGRAHTGELFF.

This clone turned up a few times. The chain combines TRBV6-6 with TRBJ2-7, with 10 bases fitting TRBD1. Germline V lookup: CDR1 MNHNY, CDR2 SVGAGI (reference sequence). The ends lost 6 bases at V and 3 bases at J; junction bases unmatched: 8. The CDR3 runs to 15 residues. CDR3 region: CASRGSGTGDYEQYF. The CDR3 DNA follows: TGTGCCAGCAGAGGGTCCGGGACAGGGGACTACGAGCAGTACTTC.